This TCR beta chain was captured in a study of blood T cells in healthy people across ages. Combining a sample-barcoded 5' primer with a J-beta primer mix, a second PCR ran for about 7 to 11 cycles. TCRdb re-called the 5' RACE reads through MiXCR, storing one row per CDR3 protein. The sample includes around 1,800,000 distinct CDR3 sequences, about two fifths seen only once; the top ten take 23%. Per germline, CDR1 SGHTA and CDR2 FQGNSA. The CDR3 is made up of 15 amino acids. The ends were cut back, 3 bases at V and 8 bases at J, with 16 bases in the middle. J is TRBJ1-4 and V is TRBV7-2, with D possibly TRBD1 on 5 matching bases. This receptor was taken from a human donor in good health. The sequenced sample consisted of blood. CDR3 coding DNA: TGTGCCAGCAGCTTCGCCGCCGGGGCGGGGGAAAAACTGTTTTTT. It is translated as CASSFAAGAGEKLFF.